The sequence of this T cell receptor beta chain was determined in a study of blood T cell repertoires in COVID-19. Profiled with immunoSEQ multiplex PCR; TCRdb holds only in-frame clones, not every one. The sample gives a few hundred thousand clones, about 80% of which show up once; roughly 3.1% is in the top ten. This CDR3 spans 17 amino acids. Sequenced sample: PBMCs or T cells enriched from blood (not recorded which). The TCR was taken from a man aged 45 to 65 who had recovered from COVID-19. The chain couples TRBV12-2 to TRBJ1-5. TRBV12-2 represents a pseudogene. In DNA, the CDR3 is TGTGCAAGTCGCCAGACCCGGCCGGGGAGCAGCAATCAGCCCCAGCATTTT. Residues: CASRQTRPGSSNQPQHF.